A single sample gave rise to the 21 T cell receptor beta chains below, sequenced in a study of T cells after yellow fever vaccination. MiXCR, run by TCRdb on the 5' RACE reads, gives a single entry per CDR3 protein. The table records hundreds of thousands of distinct CDR3 sequences, approximately 13% of them present only once. Here the sequenced sample was PBMCs, taken on the day of the yellow fever booster vaccination. The receptors shown here come from a man between 25 and 39 years old who received the YFV17D yellow fever vaccine.

V and J are TRBV18 and TRBJ2-7; TRBD2 matches 9 bases. Germline lookup yields CDR1 KGHSH and CDR2 LQKENI. V lost 3 bases, J lost 3 bases, and 3 bases stayed unmatched. The CDR3 totals 14 residues. CDR3 bases: TGTGCCAGCTCACCTCAGACTAGCGGCTACGAGCAGTACTTC. It is translated as CASSPQTSGYEQYF.

This chain links TRBV5-1 with TRBJ2-5; 7 nucleotides line up with TRBD1. This CDR3 has 14 residues. V lost 0 bases and J lost 5; bases outside the gene matches: 4. Germline CDR1 SGHRS, CDR2 YFSETQ. The CDR3 nucleotides read TGCGCCAGCAGCTTGGGACAGGGAATCGAGACCCAGTACTTC. Translation gives CASSLGQGIETQYF.

V is TRBV7-2 and J is TRBJ1-2; possible D gene TRBD1, 5 bases. Trimming stripped 2 bases from V and 0 bases from J, with 7 bases between. The CDR3 has 14 residues. Looked up from germline, CDR1 is SGHTA and CDR2 is FQGNSA. The CDR3 bases are TGTGCCAGCAGCTTATACAGGACTAACTATGGCTACACCTTC. This encodes CASSLYRTNYGYTF.

The genes are TRBV20-1 and TRBJ2-1, with D maybe TRBD2 (5 bases). The V end was cut by 3 bases, the J end by 4 bases, with 13 bases between. CDR1 and CDR2 (germline): DFQATT, SNEGSKA (reference sequence). This CDR3 contains 14 residues. CDR3 nucleotides: TGCAGTGCTAGCCCAAGCGGAGGATACAATGAGCAGTTCTTC. This translates into CSASPSGGYNEQFF.

Ten or more counts support this clonotype. V is TRBV12-3 or TRBV12-4 and J is TRBJ2-2; tentatively, D is TRBD1 (5 bases). This CDR3 has 14 residues. The V end was cut by 2 bases, the J end by 4 bases, with 8 bases between. In nucleotides, the CDR3 is TGTGCCAGCAGTTTAAGGGGTGGCACCGGGGAGCTGTTTTTT. This codes for CASSLRGGTGELFF.

The chain joins TRBV5-1 to TRBJ2-7; 15 positions agree with TRBD2. The germline V gene has CDR1 SGHRS and CDR2 YFSETQ. J gave up 6 bases and V 6 bases, and 7 bases lay outside the gene matches. There are 15 residues in the CDR3. The CDR3 bases are TGCGCCAGCACCGGACTAGCGGGAGGGCCCAGCGAGCAGTACTTC. This translates into CASTGLAGGPSEQYF.

The genes are TRBV6-2 or TRBV6-3 and TRBJ2-2, with D perhaps matching TRBD1 (5 bases). The CDR3 is 13 residues long. Per germline, CDR1 MNHEY and CDR2 SVGEGT. V lost 10 bases and J lost 1, with 10 bases in between. The CDR3 DNA follows: TGTGCCACATCTCAGGGGAACACCGGGGAGCTGTTTTTT. Amino acid sequence: CATSQGNTGELFF.

A few counts support this clonotype. The gene calls are TRBV29-1 and TRBJ2-3, with a possible D match to TRBD2 (5 bases). The CDR3 length is 13 residues. CDR1 is SQVTM, CDR2 ANQGSEA, per germline. V was pared by 7 bases and J by 5 bases, with 16 bases between. The CDR3 loop is CSAALRAKDTQYF. The DNA for the CDR3 is TGCAGCGCCGCGTTGAGGGCGAAAGATACGCAGTATTTT.

The gene calls are TRBV6-5 and TRBJ2-3, with 8 bases matching TRBD1. The germline V gene encodes CDR1 MNHEY and CDR2 SVGAGI. This CDR3 region has 12 residues. V gave up 6 bases and J gave up 13 bases; unmatched junction bases: 9. The CDR3 nucleotides read TGTGCCAGCAGCAACGACAGGGGCCGTAAGTATTTT. It yields the protein CASSNDRGRKYF.

This clonotype was found many times. This rearrangement joins TRBV5-4 to TRBJ2-1, with 8 bases fitting TRBD2. The CDR3 extends over 15 amino acids. The ends lost 0 bases at V and 5 bases at J; junction bases unmatched: 4. CDR1 and CDR2 (germline): SGHNT, YYREEE (reference sequence). This chain's CDR3 is CASSLVLADNNEQFF. The CDR3 nucleotides read TGTGCCAGCAGCTTGGTACTAGCGGATAACAATGAGCAGTTCTTC.

This clonotype was observed a handful of times. The chain employs TRBV2 and TRBJ1-2; D is undetermined. The CDR3 contains 14 residues. Between the trimmed V and J ends, which lost 5 bases and 1 base, there was a span of 11 bases. Per the germline V gene, CDR1 is SNHLY and CDR2 is FYNNEI. The chain's CDR3 is CASSPDLLNYGYTF. The CDR3 bases are TGTGCCAGCAGTCCGGACCTCCTTAACTATGGCTACACCTTC.

V and J are TRBV6-4 and TRBJ2-5, with 11 bases that match TRBD2. Germline CDR1 reads MRHNA; CDR2 reads SNTAGT. CDR3 length: 15 amino acids. Unmatched junction bases numbered 4, after V lost 3 bases and J lost 4 bases. The CDR3 spells CASSELAGDIETQYF. In DNA form, the CDR3 reads TGTGCCAGCAGTGAACTAGCGGGAGACATAGAGACCCAGTACTTC.

This clonotype was detected a few times. The chain employs TRBV12-3 or TRBV12-4 and TRBJ2-3; D is perhaps TRBD1 (6 bases). Between the trimmed V and J ends, which lost 6 bases and 4 bases, there was a span of 14 bases. The CDR3 is 14 residues long. DNA of the CDR3: TGTGCCAGCAGATTTACAGCAGGGGCAGATACGCAGTATTTT. Translated, it gives CASRFTAGADTQYF.

The chain has TRBV5-6 and TRBJ2-7; D unclear. V shed 2 bases and J shed 4 bases, with 10 bases lying between them. The CDR3 covers 13 residues. The germline CDR1 and CDR2 sequences are SGHDT and YYEEEE. In DNA form, the CDR3 reads TGTGCCAGCAGCTTTACAAACCTATACGAGCAGTACTTC. This encodes CASSFTNLYEQYF.

This chain joins TRBV5-1 and TRBJ2-4; D ambiguous. In germline, CDR1 is SGHRS, CDR2 YFSETQ. This CDR3 is built from 15 residues. V shed 0 bases and J shed 5 bases, with 12 bases lying between them. In nucleotides, the CDR3 is TGCGCCAGCAGCTTGGAAAGTCGCGATGAAAACATTCAGTACTTC. This encodes CASSLESRDENIQYF.

The genes are TRBV29-1 and TRBJ2-7; weak D call: TRBD2 (7 bases). Per the germline V gene, CDR1 is SQVTM and CDR2 is ANQGSEA. The CDR3 consists of 14 residues. Trimming took off 6 bases at V and 2 bases at J, with 17 bases between the two ends. CDR3 sequence: CSVVGGTSTYEQYF. The CDR3 DNA sequence: TGCAGCGTAGTCGGGGGGACATCTACCTACGAGCAGTACTTC.

This clonotype was recorded a few times. The rearrangement joins TRBV6-1 to TRBJ1-6; weak D call: TRBD1 (6 bases). Germline V CDR1 and CDR2: MNHNS, SASEGT. Deletions cut 6 bases from V and 7 bases from J, with 16 bases between. The CDR3 consists of 15 residues. The CDR3 coding sequence is TGTGCCAGCAGGACCCAGGAGACAGGAAATTCACCCCTCCACTTT. This translates into CASRTQETGNSPLHF.

The chain joins TRBV12-3 or TRBV12-4 to TRBJ2-1; 10 nucleotides agree with TRBD2. The J segment lost 8 bases and the V segment lost 3 bases, leaving 7 bases of the junction unmatched. This CDR3 comprises 15 residues. The CDR3 DNA sequence: TGTGCCAGCAGTTTGTCTAGCGGGAGTATCGATGAGCAGTTCTTC. Protein product: CASSLSSGSIDEQFF.

This clonotype was recorded at least ten times. The chain has TRBV6-5 and TRBJ2-7; TRBD1 or TRBD2 may be the D gene (5 bases each). The length of the CDR3 is 17 residues. Deletions cut 0 bases from V and 2 bases from J, with 17 bases between. Germline values: CDR1 MNHEY, CDR2 SVGAGI. Written as DNA, the CDR3 is TGTGCCAGCAGTTACTCGGTTTTCGGGGCTCGCGCCTACGAGCAGTACTTC. It specifies CASSYSVFGARAYEQYF.

This chain links TRBV9 with TRBJ2-2; D not resolved. V lost 9 bases, J lost 2 bases, and 14 bases lay in between. Germline V CDR1 and CDR2: SGDLS, YYNGEE. The CDR3 is 14 amino acids. CDR3 sequence: CATGDSTNTGELFF. CDR3 DNA sequence: TGTGCCACCGGAGACTCGACCAACACCGGGGAGCTGTTTTTT. The full variable domain, completed using reference TRBV9 and TRBJ2-2, is DSGVTQTPKHLITATGQRVTLRCSPRSGDLSVYWYQQSLDQGLQFLIQYYNGEERAKGNILERFSAQQFPDLHSELNLSSLELGDSALYFCATGDSTNTGELFFGEGSRLTVL.

Points on this clonotype: At one boundary the junction diverges from the germline segment, which might be a read error. The chain is built from TRBV5-1 and TRBJ2-7; D not resolved. The CDR3 contains 9 residues. Germline CDR1 SGHRS, CDR2 YFSETQ. DNA of the CDR3: TGCGCCAGCTTGGACGGCGGCATCTTC. Translating gives CASLDGGIF. Together with reference TRBV5-1 and TRBJ2-7, the CDR3 gives the full variable domain: KAGVTQTPRYLIKTRGQQVTLSCSPISGHRSVSWYQQTPGQGLQFLFEYFSETQRNKGNFPGRFSGRQFSNSRSEMNVSTLELGDSALYLCASLDGGIFGPGTRLTVT.